These 11 T cell receptor beta chains were sequenced from one sample in a study of TIL therapy for anti-PD-1-resistant metastatic lung cancer. The libraries were made with immunoSEQ v3. Clones were sequenced by immunoSEQ multiplex PCR, and TCRdb holds only the in-frame ones, with some missing. The table lists around 100,000 clones, approximately 65% of them singletons. Time point: pre-treatment sample, taken before nivolumab and TIL therapy. Most excised metastases sampled were pleural nodules or supraclavicular lymph nodes. Sample: tumor tissue, taken at baseline. Receptors originate from a person between 30 and 79 years old with non-small cell lung cancer.

This clone occurred a few times. The chain has TRBV20-1 and TRBJ2-1, with 7 bases fitting TRBD2. The CDR3 runs 14 residues. Losses at the gene ends were 3 bases for V and 5 bases for J; bases not matched to a gene: 7. Germline V gives CDR1 DFQATT, CDR2 SNEGSKA (reference sequence). The chain's CDR3 is CSASLPSGHNEQFF. The CDR3 DNA follows: TGCAGTGCTAGTCTGCCTAGCGGACACAATGAGCAGTTCTTC.

The rearrangement uses TRBV5-1 and TRBJ2-7; 9 nucleotides match TRBD1. Germline-derived CDR1 and CDR2 are SGHRS and YFSETQ. Unmatched junction bases numbered 11, after V lost 0 bases and J lost 4 bases. The CDR3 covers 17 residues. The CDR3 coding sequence is TGCGCCAGCAGCTTGGGAGGCCCGGGACAGGGATGGTACGAGCAGTACTTC. It is translated as CASSLGGPGQGWYEQYF.

The chain is built from TRBV11-1 and TRBJ2-3; 7 nucleotides line up with TRBD2. CDR3 size: 17 residues. V dropped 0 bases and J dropped 2; count of bases not matched to a gene: 8. Per the germline V gene, CDR1 is SGHAT and CDR2 is FQDESV (reference sequence). CDR3 sequence reads: CASSLAMAGVPTDTQYF. The CDR3 DNA is TGTGCCAGCAGCTTAGCGATGGCGGGAGTCCCCACAGATACGCAGTATTTT.

The chain joins TRBV18 to TRBJ1-1; 12 nucleotides agree with TRBD1. V lost 6 bases, J lost 4 bases, and 9 bases stayed unmatched. CDR1 and CDR2 from the germline V gene are KGHSH and LQKENI. The CDR3 extends over 16 amino acids. This CDR3 reads CASSTGTGGVGTEAFF. The CDR3, as DNA: TGTGCCAGCTCGACCGGGACAGGGGGCGTGGGCACTGAAGCTTTCTTT. The complete variable domain, with remaining parts taken from reference TRBV18 and TRBJ1-1, reads NAGVMQNPRHLVRRRGQEARLRCSPMKGHSHVYWYRQLPEEGLKFMVYLQKENIIDESGMPKERFSAEFPKEGPSILRIQQVVRGDSAAYFCASSTGTGGVGTEAFFGQGTRLTVV.

Only one count was recorded for this clone. V and J are TRBV9 and TRBJ2-3; TRBD1 is a possible D gene (6 bases). Germline assignment: CDR1 SGDLS and CDR2 YYNGEE. V lost 4 bases, J lost 2 bases, and 17 bases lay in between. The CDR3 spans 16 residues. The CDR3 here is CASSSGQNPDTDTQYF. The CDR3 DNA reads TGTGCCAGCAGCTCCGGACAGAACCCCGACACAGATACGCAGTATTTT.

The J gene is TRBJ2-1, the V gene TRBV30; no reliable D call. V was cut by 0 bases and J by 0 bases, with 6 bases left in between. The CDR3 has 14 amino acids. Germline loops: CDR1 GTSNPN, CDR2 SVGIG (reference sequence). The CDR3 is CAWSVILSYNEQFF. The CDR3 nucleotides are TGTGCCTGGAGTGTAATACTCTCCTACAATGAGCAGTTCTTC. Filled out from reference TRBV30 and TRBJ2-1, the complete variable domain reads SQTIHQWPATLVQPVGSPLSLECTVEGTSNPNLYWYRQAAGRGLQLLFYSVGIGQISSEVPQNLSASRPQDRQFILSSKKLLLSDSGFYLCAWSVILSYNEQFFGPGTRLTVL.

The V gene is TRBV5-5, the J gene TRBJ2-2; D remains unclear. V was cut by 0 bases and J by 6 bases, with 12 bases left in between. The CDR3 runs to 15 residues. Germline assignment: CDR1 SGHKS and CDR2 YYEKEE (reference sequence). The CDR3 sequence is CASSLVVLGAGELFF. The CDR3 DNA is TGTGCCAGCAGCTTGGTAGTTCTAGGAGCCGGGGAGCTGTTTTTT.

The genes are TRBV5-4 and TRBJ2-7; D is uncertain. Looked up from germline, CDR1 is SGHNT and CDR2 is YYREEE (reference sequence). V gave up 3 bases and J gave up 6 bases, with 10 bases separating them. The CDR3 spans 12 residues. This CDR3 reads CASSSSWGEQYF. The DNA for the CDR3 is TGTGCCAGCAGCTCCTCCTGGGGCGAGCAGTACTTC.

This chain links TRBV27 with TRBJ2-1; D may be TRBD1 (6 bases). CDR3 length: 14 amino acids. Germline V lookup: CDR1 MNHEY, CDR2 SMNVEV (reference sequence). V lost 8 bases and J lost 9, with 20 bases in between. In DNA, the CDR3 is TGTGCCAGCGCTCTAGGGGGAGCAGGTGGTGAGCAGTTCTTC. It yields the protein CASALGGAGGEQFF.

V and J are TRBV11-2 and TRBJ2-3, with 11 nucleotides matching TRBD2. This CDR3 spans 15 amino acids. With 5 bases clipped from V and 0 bases from J, the junction kept 1 base outside the gene matches. Germline V gives CDR1 SGHAT, CDR2 FQNNGV. The chain's CDR3 is CASSGLAGSTDTQYF. In nucleotides, the CDR3 is TGTGCCAGCAGCGGACTAGCGGGTAGCACAGATACGCAGTATTTT. Full variable domain (missing parts from reference TRBV11-2 and TRBJ2-3): EAGVAQSPRYKIIEKRQSVAFWCNPISGHATLYWYQQILGQGPKLLIQFQNNGVVDDSQLPKDRFSAERLKGVDSTLKIQPAKLEDSAVYLCASSGLAGSTDTQYFGPGTRLTVL.

The chain has TRBV6-1 and TRBJ2-4; D perhaps matches TRBD1 (6 bases). This CDR3 contains 16 residues. CDR1 and CDR2 from the germline V gene are MNHNS and SASEGT. The V gene lost 2 bases and the J gene lost 9 bases, with 20 bases spanning the gap. CDR3 amino acids: CASSEFRDTVRSIQYF. DNA of the CDR3: TGTGCCAGCAGTGAATTCCGGGACACCGTTCGAAGCATTCAGTACTTC.